The 7 T cell receptor beta chains reported below all come from one sample, sequenced in a study of shared clonotypes between healthy human individuals. Clones were read by immunoSEQ multiplex PCR, and TCRdb kept only the in-frame ones, dropping some. The profile shows around 2.1 million clones, just over 90% of them singletons. Naive CD8 cells comprised CD45RO-negative, CCR7-positively selected cells, excluding terminally differentiated effector memory CD45RA+ cells. Sample: naive CD8+ T cells from PBMCs. The receptors stem from a man aged 18 to 29 in good health. Some clones in this sample may be carry-over from other donors' samples.

The chain uses TRBV11-1 and TRBJ1-2, with D unresolved. The CDR3 contains 13 residues. The V end lost 3 bases, the J end lost 4 bases, and 9 bases lay between the germline ends. CDR1 SGHAT and CDR2 FQDESV come from the germline V gene (reference sequence). In nucleotides, the CDR3 is TGTGCCAGCAGCTTCGACGGCTCCTATGGCTACACCTTC. Amino acid sequence: CASSFDGSYGYTF.

Here the CDR3 DNA reads TGCGCCAGCAGCAGGCCGGCAGAACTCCTAGCCAAAAACATTCAGTACTTC. This translates into CASSRPAELLAKNIQYF. V gene TRBV5-1 combines with J gene TRBJ2-4; D unresolved. Trimming took off 4 bases at V and 0 bases at J, with 17 bases between the two ends. This CDR3 contains 17 residues. Looked up from germline, CDR1 is SGHRS and CDR2 is YFSETQ.

The chain links TRBV27 to TRBJ1-5; a weak D match, TRBD1 (6 bases). This CDR3 is built from 15 residues. Germline-derived CDR1 and CDR2 are MNHEY and SMNVEV (reference sequence). V dropped 2 bases and J dropped 4 bases, with 12 bases sitting between them. This CDR3 is CASSLRGDHNQPQHF. The DNA for the CDR3 is TGTGCCAGCAGTTTAAGGGGGGACCATAATCAGCCCCAGCATTTT.

This rearrangement joins TRBV27 to TRBJ2-7; TRBD1 matches at 10 bases. Germline CDR1 reads MNHEY; CDR2 reads SMNVEV (reference sequence). The CDR3 covers 15 residues. With 6 bases clipped from V and 1 base from J, the junction kept 6 bases outside the gene matches. CDR3 region: CASRPGQGWSYEQYF. The DNA for the CDR3 is TGTGCCAGCAGACCGGGACAGGGGTGGTCCTACGAGCAGTACTTC.

The chain has TRBV27 and TRBJ2-7; 8 bases align to TRBD2. V trimming: 6 bases; J trimming: 3 bases; junction bases outside the gene matches: 16. Germline loops: CDR1 MNHEY, CDR2 SMNVEV (reference sequence). The CDR3 spans 17 residues. Here the CDR3 reads CASSPFAGGAPYYEQYF. Here the CDR3 DNA reads TGTGCCAGCAGCCCCTTCGCCGGGGGGGCGCCGTACTACGAGCAGTACTTC.

The chain recombines TRBV7-9 with TRBJ2-1; TRBD2 matches 8 bases. Germline CDR1 and CDR2: SEHNR and FQNEAQ (reference sequence). The CDR3 is made up of 14 amino acids. With 5 bases clipped from V and 7 bases from J, the junction kept 7 bases outside the gene matches. CDR3 nucleotides: TGTGCCAGCAGCCAAGCGGGAGAGGGTAATGAGCAGTTCTTC. Encoded protein: CASSQAGEGNEQFF.

The chain links TRBV27 to TRBJ2-5; D unresolved. This CDR3 comprises 15 residues. Trimming removed 3 bases at V and 1 base at J, with 12 bases between. CDR1 is MNHEY and CDR2 is SMNVEV in the germline V gene (reference sequence). The CDR3: CASSLRLAAQETQYF. Here the CDR3 DNA reads TGTGCCAGCAGTTTGCGTTTAGCAGCCCAAGAGACCCAGTACTTC.